This entry lists 11 T cell receptor beta chains sequenced from one sample in a study of cytomegalovirus exposure and HLA in healthy donors. 60 Vbeta and 13 Jbeta primers were used in PCR. The assay was immunoSEQ multiplex PCR, and TCRdb's table has in-frame clones only and misses some. The data show some 71,000 clones, roughly two thirds seen once. Sample: PBMCs. Receptor source: a man in his forties in good health and CMV-seropositive.

The chain combines TRBV27 with TRBJ2-3, with D perhaps TRBD2 (5 bases). V lost 7 bases and J lost 0, with 14 bases in between. CDR1 is MNHEY, CDR2 SMNVEV, per germline (reference sequence). The CDR3 extends over 15 amino acids. CDR3 coding DNA: TGTGCCAGCAATATTTATGGAGGAAGCACAGATACGCAGTATTTT. It codes for CASNIYGGSTDTQYF.

The V call is TRBV15, the J call TRBJ2-2; 8 bases agree with TRBD2. The CDR3 contains 14 residues. With V trimmed by 6 bases and J by 6 bases, 6 bases remained unmatched. CDR1 and CDR2 (germline): LNHNV, YYDKDF (reference sequence). The CDR3 loop reads CATSGGLVSGELFF. DNA for the CDR3: TGTGCCACCAGTGGGGGACTAGTCTCCGGGGAGCTGTTTTTT.

V gene TRBV13 combines with J gene TRBJ2-7, with 12 bases lining up with TRBD1. Trimming at V came to 5 bases and at J to 7 bases, leaving 9 bases not matched to a gene. CDR3 length: 15 residues. CDR1 and CDR2 from the germline V gene are PRHDT and FYEKMQ (reference sequence). The DNA for the CDR3 is TGTGCCAGCAGCCCCGGGACAGGGGGCCGTCGGGAGCAGTACTTC. Its translation: CASSPGTGGRREQYF.

The V and J genes are TRBV5-1 and TRBJ2-5, with D uncertain. CDR1 SGHRS and CDR2 YFSETQ come from the germline V gene. Between the trimmed V and J ends, which lost 0 bases and 5 bases, there was a span of 8 bases. This CDR3 comprises 13 residues. CDR3 DNA sequence: TGCGCCAGCAGCTTGGAGATGAGGGAGACCCAGTACTTC. Its protein is CASSLEMRETQYF.

Judged by abundance, this clone is medium-sized. Other nucleotide sequences from this sample produce the same CDR3. The chain links TRBV5-4 to TRBJ1-4; TRBD1 aligns across 9 bases. The CDR3 runs 14 residues. V lost 2 bases and J lost 8; bases outside the gene matches: 4. Per germline, CDR1 SGHNT and CDR2 YYREEE (reference sequence). This chain's CDR3 is CASSLQGASEKLFF. The DNA of the CDR3 is TGTGCCAGCAGCTTACAGGGGGCTTCGGAAAAACTGTTTTTT.

The V call is TRBV25-1, the J call TRBJ1-2; perhaps TRBD1 as D (5 bases). The germline V gene has CDR1 MGHDK and CDR2 SYGVNS. This CDR3 has 15 residues. V was cut by 3 bases and J by 8 bases, with 19 bases left in between. The CDR3 protein is CASSDPLTVLGGYTF. The CDR3, as DNA: TGTGCCAGCAGTGACCCCTTGACAGTCCTAGGAGGCTACACCTTC.

This chain uses TRBV5-6 with TRBJ1-2; the D gene is possibly TRBD1 (5 bases). CDR1 SGHDT and CDR2 YYEEEE come from the germline V gene. The CDR3 has 13 residues. The ends were cut back, 4 bases at V and 8 bases at J, with 15 bases in the middle. As DNA, the CDR3 is TGTGCCAGCAGCCCCCCTAGGGGCTGGGGCTACACCTTC. It encodes CASSPPRGWGYTF.

This clone was detected a few times. This chain links TRBV4-3 with TRBJ2-3, with TRBD2 matching over 7 bases. The germline V gene has CDR1 LGHNA and CDR2 YSLEER. With 1 base clipped from V and 2 bases from J, the junction kept 9 bases outside the gene matches. The CDR3 has 17 residues. CDR3 protein: CASSQGDYGRTTDTQYF. The CDR3 region has the DNA TGCGCCAGCAGCCAAGGGGACTACGGCCGTACCACAGATACGCAGTATTTT.

This clone was recorded once. The chain combines TRBV5-4 with TRBJ2-5; D might be TRBD2 (5 bases). CDR3 length equals 13 residues. V shed 1 base and J shed 5 bases, with 9 bases lying between them. Germline values: CDR1 SGHNT, CDR2 YYREEE (reference sequence). DNA of the CDR3: TGTGCCAGCAGCTTGTCGGGGTCGGAGACCCAGTACTTC. Its translation is CASSLSGSETQYF.

This rearrangement joins TRBV4-2 to TRBJ1-1; tentatively, D is TRBD1 (6 bases). This CDR3 is 15 amino acids long. V was shortened by 0 bases and J by 4 bases, with 12 bases between the two germline ends. Germline-derived CDR1 and CDR2 are LGHNA and YNFKEQ. In DNA, the CDR3 is TGTGCCAGCAGCCAAGATTCGCAGGGGCGCACTGAAGCTTTCTTT. Translation gives CASSQDSQGRTEAFF.

This sequence joins TRBV28 and TRBJ2-7; 9 bases agree with TRBD1. Looked up from germline, CDR1 is MDHEN and CDR2 is SYDVKM. The junction had 7 bases not matched to a gene; V was cut back by 6 bases and J by 1 base. This CDR3 region has 15 residues. The CDR3 DNA reads as TGTGCCAGCAGCCTGGGACAGGGAAGTTCCTACGAGCAGTACTTC. It encodes CASSLGQGSSYEQYF. The full variable domain, completed using reference TRBV28 and TRBJ2-7, is DVKVTQSSRYLVKRTGEKVFLECVQDMDHENMFWYRQDPGLGLRLIYFSYDVKMKEKGDIPEGYSVSREKKERFSLILESASTNQTSMYLCASSLGQGSSYEQYFGPGTRLTVT.